This TCR beta chain was observed in a study of OX40 agonist ivuxolimab in advanced cancers. Produced via immunoSEQ multiplex PCR; TCRdb's table is partial and in-frame only. The sample yields about 82,000 clones, approximately 87% seen once. The TCR comes from an adult with an advanced solid tumor such as melanoma, head and neck, liver or kidney cancer. The sample in question was CD4+ or CD8+ T cells sorted from blood, obtained in a trial of the OX40 agonist ivuxolimab.

Here the CDR3 reads CASSLFGTSGHTDTQYF. DNA of the CDR3: TGCGCCAGCAGCTTGTTTGGCACTAGCGGCCACACAGATACGCAGTATTTT. The rearrangement joins TRBV5-1 to TRBJ2-3; 8 nucleotides line up with TRBD2. Trimming removed 1 base from V and 2 bases from J; junction bases left unmatched: 9. The V gene's germline CDR1 is SGHRS and CDR2 YFSETQ. CDR3 length: 17 amino acids. The full variable domain, with the rest looked up from reference TRBV5-1 and TRBJ2-3, is KAGVTQTPRYLIKTRGQQVTLSCSPISGHRSVSWYQQTPGQGLQFLFEYFSETQRNKGNFPGRFSGRQFSNSRSEMNVSTLELGDSALYLCASSLFGTSGHTDTQYFGPGTRLTVL.